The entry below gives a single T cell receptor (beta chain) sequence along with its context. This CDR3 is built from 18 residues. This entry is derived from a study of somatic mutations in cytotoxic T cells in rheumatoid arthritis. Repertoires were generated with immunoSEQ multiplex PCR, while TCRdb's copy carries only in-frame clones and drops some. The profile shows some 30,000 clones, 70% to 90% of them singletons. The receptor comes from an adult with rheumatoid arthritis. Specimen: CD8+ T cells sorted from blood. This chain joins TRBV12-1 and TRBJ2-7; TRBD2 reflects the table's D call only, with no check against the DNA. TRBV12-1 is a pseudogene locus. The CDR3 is CASSPEVTSGSISYEQYF. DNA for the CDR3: TGTGCCAGCAGCCCCGAGGTGACTAGCGGGAGTATCTCCTACGAGCAGTACTTC.